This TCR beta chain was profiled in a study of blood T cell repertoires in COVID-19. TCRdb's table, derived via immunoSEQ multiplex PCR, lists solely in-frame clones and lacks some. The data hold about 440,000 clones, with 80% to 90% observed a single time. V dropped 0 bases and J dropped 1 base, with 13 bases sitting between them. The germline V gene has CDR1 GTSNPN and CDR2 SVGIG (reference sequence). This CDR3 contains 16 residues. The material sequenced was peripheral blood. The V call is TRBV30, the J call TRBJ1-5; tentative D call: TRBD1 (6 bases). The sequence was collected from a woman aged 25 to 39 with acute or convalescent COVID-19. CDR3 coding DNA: TGTGCCTGGAGTGTTGCGGCAGGGACAAGCAATCAGCCCCAGCATTTT. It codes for CAWSVAAGTSNQPQHF.